Listed below are T cell receptor beta chains from one sample, sequenced in a study of OX40 agonist ivuxolimab in advanced cancers. Libraries were prepared by immunoSEQ multiplex PCR; TCRdb keeps only in-frame clonotypes and omits some of them. The sample includes 30,000 to 35,000 clones, around four fifths of them seen just once. Sequencing was performed on CD4+ or CD8+ T cells sorted from blood, taken in a trial of the OX40 agonist ivuxolimab. The receptors were sampled from an adult with an advanced solid tumor such as melanoma, head and neck, liver or kidney cancer. Each CDR3 is given without its conserved first and last residue.

V: TRBV4-2
CDR3: ASSQGDGRKGEQF

V: TRBV4-1
CDR3: ASSQDKGAYNEQF

V: TRBV2
CDR3: ASKGTERYEQY

V: TRBV7-8
CDR3: ASSLNIGVISGANVLT

V: TRBV28
CDR3: ARTSIQVSTDTQY

V: TRBV18
CDR3: ASSPGTSYEQY

V: TRBV27
CDR3: ASSHLSGSADEQF

V: TRBV7-2
CDR3: ASSLPGQLTYEQY

V: TRBV7-3
CDR3: ASSLTGGGGNTIY

V: TRBV2
CDR3: ASSVARLAGLDTQY

V: TRBV30
CDR3: AWSGRGGNNQPQH

V: TRBV18
CDR3: ASSPLEGASTDTQY

V: TRBV18
CDR3: ASSAGDRVRETQY

V: TRBV5-5
CDR3: ASSSAAGSSGNTIY

V: TRBV19
CDR3: ASSIKGRTSSPAYGYT

V: TRBV7-9
CDR3: ASSLWTGSGANVLT

V: TRBV7-7
CDR3: ASSLERVYGYT

V: TRBV12-5
CDR3: ASGFMGAYNEQF

V: TRBV9
CDR3: ASSSQRNTGELF

V: TRBV2
CDR3: ASRASSNTGELF

V: TRBV28
CDR3: ASRTAYGYT

V: TRBV19
CDR3: ASSIGRETQY

V: TRBV11-2
CDR3: ASSLVTQSSYEQY

V: TRBV10-3
CDR3: AIRRTDNSPLH

V: TRBV7-8
CDR3: ASSRMGQGQETQY

V: TRBV5-5
CDR3: ASSPTYYSNQPQH

V: TRBV7-9
CDR3: ASSLALGLLYEQY

V: TRBV9
CDR3: ASSVTRAGNTIY

V: TRBV19
CDR3: ASSKRQGATDTQY

V: TRBV7-3
CDR3: ASSRQGGETQY

V: TRBV9
CDR3: ASSPLAGGPGELF

V: TRBV4-2
CDR3: ASSRRPDAGNTIY

V: TRBV5-6
CDR3: ASSFGGRQNTGELF

V: TRBV29-1
CDR3: SVEGLVAGELF

V: TRBV7-9
CDR3: ASSSRTGWYNEQF

V: TRBV27
CDR3: ASSPPGQGDTGELF

V: TRBV6-6
CDR3: ASSYSTSRPGGYT

V: TRBV6-6
CDR3: ASSSGGWVSNQPQH

V: TRBV2
CDR3: ASSAPGVYQETQY

V: TRBV5-1
CDR3: ASSLGQAKATEAF

V: TRBV15
CDR3: ATSRDRNRYNQPQH

V: TRBV5-1
CDR3: ASSPFPGHDNEQF

V: TRBV5-7
CDR3: ASRSGREDSYEQY

V: TRBV4-1
CDR3: ASSQDVREGYNEQF

V: TRBV18
CDR3: ASSPQSGRAETQY

V: TRBV30
CDR3: AWSVRQPGSTEAF

V: TRBV5-4
CDR3: ASSQDGTQERGQY

V: TRBV27
CDR3: ASSLRGQGYNEQF